This T cell receptor (beta chain) derives from a study of OX40 agonist ivuxolimab in advanced cancers. At the level of the study: All patients had ivuxolimab intravenously every 2 weeks at 0.01 to 10 mg/kg. The diagnoses of dose-escalation patients were hepatocellular carcinoma, melanoma, renal cell or head and neck cancer. Study results and limitations: Dose levels from 0.1 to 3.0 mg/kg saw CD4+ and CD8+ blood T cells expand clonally by week 6.

The data were produced by immunoSEQ multiplex PCR, yet TCRdb's version contains in-frame clones alone and is incomplete. This sample has around 72,000 clones, with 70% to 90% found just once. Remarks on this clone: What it binds is unknown.

The specimen was CD4+ or CD8+ T cells sorted from blood, collected in a trial of the OX40 agonist ivuxolimab. The TCR originated in an adult with an advanced solid tumor such as melanoma, head and neck, liver or kidney cancer.

CDR3 sequence reads: CASSPAGVDSPLHF. CDR3 nucleotide sequence: TGTGCCAGCTCACCGGCAGGGGTGGATTCACCCCTCCACTTT. The chain links TRBV18 to TRBJ1-6, with a weak D call TRBD1 (6 bases). The CDR3 runs to 14 residues. Between the trimmed V and J ends, which lost 3 bases and 8 bases, there was a span of 11 bases. Germline assignment: CDR1 KGHSH and CDR2 LQKENI.